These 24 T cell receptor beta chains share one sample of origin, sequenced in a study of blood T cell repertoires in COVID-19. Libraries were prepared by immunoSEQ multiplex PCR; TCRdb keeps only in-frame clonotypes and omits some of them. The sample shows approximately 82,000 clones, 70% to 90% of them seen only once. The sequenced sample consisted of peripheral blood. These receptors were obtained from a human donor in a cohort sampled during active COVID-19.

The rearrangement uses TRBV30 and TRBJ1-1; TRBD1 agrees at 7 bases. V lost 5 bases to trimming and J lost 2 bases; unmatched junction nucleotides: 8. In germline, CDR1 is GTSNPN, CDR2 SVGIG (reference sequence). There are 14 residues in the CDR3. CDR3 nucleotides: TGTGCCTGGGGACCTACAGGGGAAAACACTGAAGCTTTCTTT. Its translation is CAWGPTGENTEAFF.

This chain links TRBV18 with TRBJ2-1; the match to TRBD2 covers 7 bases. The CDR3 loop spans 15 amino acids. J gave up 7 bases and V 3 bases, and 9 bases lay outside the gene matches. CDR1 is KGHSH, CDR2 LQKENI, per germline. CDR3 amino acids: CASSPLGRGKNEQFF. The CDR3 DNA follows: TGTGCCAGCTCACCCCTCGGGCGGGGGAAAAATGAGCAGTTCTTC.

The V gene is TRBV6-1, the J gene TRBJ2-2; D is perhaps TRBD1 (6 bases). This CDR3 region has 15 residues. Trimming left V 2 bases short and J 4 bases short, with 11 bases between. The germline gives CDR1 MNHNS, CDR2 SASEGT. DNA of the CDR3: TGTGCCAGCAGTGAACAGGGGCCGATCACCGGGGAGCTGTTTTTT. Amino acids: CASSEQGPITGELFF.

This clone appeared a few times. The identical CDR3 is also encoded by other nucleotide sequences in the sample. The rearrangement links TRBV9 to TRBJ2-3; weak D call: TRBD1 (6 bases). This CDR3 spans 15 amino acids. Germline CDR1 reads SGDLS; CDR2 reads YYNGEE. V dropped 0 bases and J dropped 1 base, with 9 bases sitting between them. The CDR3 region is CASSVEQGRTDTQYF. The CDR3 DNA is TGTGCCAGCAGCGTAGAACAGGGCCGCACAGATACGCAGTATTTT.

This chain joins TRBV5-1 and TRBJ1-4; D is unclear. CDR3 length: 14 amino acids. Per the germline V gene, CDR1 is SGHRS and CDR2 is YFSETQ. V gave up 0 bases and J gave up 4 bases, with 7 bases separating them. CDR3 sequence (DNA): TGCGCCAGCAGCTTGGACGCCGGTAATGAAAAACTGTTTTTT. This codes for CASSLDAGNEKLFF.

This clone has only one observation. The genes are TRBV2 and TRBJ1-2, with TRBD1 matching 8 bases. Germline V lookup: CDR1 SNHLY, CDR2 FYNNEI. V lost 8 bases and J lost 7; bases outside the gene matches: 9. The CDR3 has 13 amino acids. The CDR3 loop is CASYTQGAFGYTF. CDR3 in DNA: TGTGCCAGCTATACCCAGGGGGCGTTTGGCTACACCTTC.

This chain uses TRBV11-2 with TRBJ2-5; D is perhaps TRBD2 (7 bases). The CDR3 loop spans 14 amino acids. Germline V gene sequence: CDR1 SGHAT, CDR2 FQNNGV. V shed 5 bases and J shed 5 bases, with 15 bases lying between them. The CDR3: CASSPGGAGETQYF. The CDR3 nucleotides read TGTGCCAGCAGCCCTGGGGGGGCAGGGGAGACCCAGTACTTC.

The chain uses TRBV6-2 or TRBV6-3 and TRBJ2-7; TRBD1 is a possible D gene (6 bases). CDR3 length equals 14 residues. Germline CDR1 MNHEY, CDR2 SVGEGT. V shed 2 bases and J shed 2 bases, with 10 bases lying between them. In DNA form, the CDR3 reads TGTGCCAGCAGTTACCTCGGACAGACCTACGAGCAGTACTTC. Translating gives CASSYLGQTYEQYF.

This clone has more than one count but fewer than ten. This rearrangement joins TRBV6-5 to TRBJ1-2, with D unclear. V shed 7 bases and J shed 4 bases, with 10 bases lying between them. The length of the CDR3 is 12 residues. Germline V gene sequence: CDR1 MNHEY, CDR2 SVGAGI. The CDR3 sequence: CASNRRGYGYTF. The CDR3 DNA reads TGTGCCAGCAACCGCCGGGGCTATGGCTACACCTTC.

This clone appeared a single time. Here the CDR3 DNA reads TGTGCTAGTGGTTTACTAATTAACACTGAAGCTTTCTTT. Its translation: CASGLLINTEAFF. The V gene is TRBV12-5, the J gene TRBJ1-1; D is ambiguous. This CDR3 contains 13 residues. Germline values: CDR1 LGHNT, CDR2 FRNRAP. The V end lost 3 bases, the J end lost 2 bases, and 7 bases lay between the germline ends.

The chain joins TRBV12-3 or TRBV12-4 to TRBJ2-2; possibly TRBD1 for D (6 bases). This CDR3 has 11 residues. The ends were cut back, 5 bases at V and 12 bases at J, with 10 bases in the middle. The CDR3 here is CASSTRDKLFF. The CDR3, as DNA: TGTGCCAGCAGTACCCGGGACAAGCTGTTTTTT.

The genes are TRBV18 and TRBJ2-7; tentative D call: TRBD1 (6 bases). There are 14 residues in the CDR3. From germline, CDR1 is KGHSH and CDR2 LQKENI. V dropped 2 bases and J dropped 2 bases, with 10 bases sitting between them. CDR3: CASSPGGLPYEQYF. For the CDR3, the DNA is TGTGCCAGCTCACCAGGGGGCCTCCCCTACGAGCAGTACTTC.

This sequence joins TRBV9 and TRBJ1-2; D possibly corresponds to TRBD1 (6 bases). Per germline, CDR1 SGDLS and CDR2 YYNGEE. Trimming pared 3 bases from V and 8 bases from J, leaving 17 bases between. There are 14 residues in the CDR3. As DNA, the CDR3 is TGTGCCAGCAGCGCCTCGGGACAAGCTATGGGCTACACCTTC. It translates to CASSASGQAMGYTF.

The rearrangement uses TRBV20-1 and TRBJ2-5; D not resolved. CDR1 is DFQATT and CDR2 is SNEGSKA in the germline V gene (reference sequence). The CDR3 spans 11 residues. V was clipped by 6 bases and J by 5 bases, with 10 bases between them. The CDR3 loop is CSAPARETQYF. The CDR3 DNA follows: TGCAGTGCCCCAGCCAGGGAGACCCAGTACTTC.

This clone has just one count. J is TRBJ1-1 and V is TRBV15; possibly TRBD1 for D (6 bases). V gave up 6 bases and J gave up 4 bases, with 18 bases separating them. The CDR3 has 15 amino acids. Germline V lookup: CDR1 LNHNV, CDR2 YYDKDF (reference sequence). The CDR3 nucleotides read TGTGCCACCAGGTTCTCACAGGGTTTACTCACTGAAGCTTTCTTT. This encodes CATRFSQGLLTEAFF. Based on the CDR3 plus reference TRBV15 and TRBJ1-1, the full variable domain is DAMVIQNPRYQVTQFGKPVTLSCSQTLNHNVMYWYQQKSSQAPKLLFHYYDKDFNNEADTPDNFQSRRPNTSFCFLDIRSPGLGDTAMYLCATRFSQGLLTEAFFGQGTRLTVV.

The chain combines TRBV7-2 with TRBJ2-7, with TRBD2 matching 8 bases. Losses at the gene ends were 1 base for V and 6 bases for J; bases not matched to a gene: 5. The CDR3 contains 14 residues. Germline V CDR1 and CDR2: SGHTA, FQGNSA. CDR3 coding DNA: TGTGCCAGCAGCTTAGTGCGGGGGGTCGGCGAGCAGTACTTC. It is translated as CASSLVRGVGEQYF.

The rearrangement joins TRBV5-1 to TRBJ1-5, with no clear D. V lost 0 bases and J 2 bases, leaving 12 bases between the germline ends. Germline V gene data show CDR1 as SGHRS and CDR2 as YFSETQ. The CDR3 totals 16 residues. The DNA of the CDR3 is TGCGCCAGCAGCTTGGGAGACTCTTGGGGCAATCAGCCCCAGCATTTT. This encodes CASSLGDSWGNQPQHF.

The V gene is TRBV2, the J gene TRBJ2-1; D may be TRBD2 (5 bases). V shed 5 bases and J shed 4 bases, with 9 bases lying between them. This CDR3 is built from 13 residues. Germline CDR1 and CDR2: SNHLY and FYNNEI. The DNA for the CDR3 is TGTGCCAGCAGTCCCCGGGGATACAATGAGCAGTTCTTC. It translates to CASSPRGYNEQFF.

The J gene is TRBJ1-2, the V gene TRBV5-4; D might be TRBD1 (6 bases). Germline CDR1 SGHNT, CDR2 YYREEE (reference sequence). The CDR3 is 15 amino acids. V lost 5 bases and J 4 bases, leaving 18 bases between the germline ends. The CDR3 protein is CASRTQGPAVYGYTF. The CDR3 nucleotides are TGTGCCAGCAGGACTCAGGGGCCTGCTGTCTATGGCTACACCTTC.

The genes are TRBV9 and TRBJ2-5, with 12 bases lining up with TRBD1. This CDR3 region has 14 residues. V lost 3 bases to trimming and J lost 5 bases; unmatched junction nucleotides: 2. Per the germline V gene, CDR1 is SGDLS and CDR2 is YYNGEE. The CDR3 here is CASSGGQGAETQYF. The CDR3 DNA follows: TGTGCCAGCAGCGGGGGACAGGGGGCCGAGACCCAGTACTTC.

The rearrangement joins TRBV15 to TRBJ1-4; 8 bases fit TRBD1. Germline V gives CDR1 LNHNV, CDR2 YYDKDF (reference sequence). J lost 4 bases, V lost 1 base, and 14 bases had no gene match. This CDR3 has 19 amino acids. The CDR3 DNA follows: TGTGCCACCAGCAGAGTTCCCGGACAGGGAGGGGTAGTTAATGAAAAACTGTTTTTT. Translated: CATSRVPGQGGVVNEKLFF.

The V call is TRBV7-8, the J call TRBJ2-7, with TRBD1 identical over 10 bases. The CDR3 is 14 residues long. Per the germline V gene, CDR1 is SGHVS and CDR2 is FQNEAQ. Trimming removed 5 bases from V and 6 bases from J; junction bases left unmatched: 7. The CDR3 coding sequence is TGTGCCAGCAGCGCAGACAGGGGGCGAGGCGAGCAGTACTTC. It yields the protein CASSADRGRGEQYF. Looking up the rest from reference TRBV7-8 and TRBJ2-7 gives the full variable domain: GAGVSQSPRYKVAKRGQDVALRCDPISGHVSLFWYQQALGQGPEFLTYFQNEAQLDKSGLPSDRFFAERPEGSVSTLKIQRTQQEDSAVYLCASSADRGRGEQYFGPGTRLTVT.

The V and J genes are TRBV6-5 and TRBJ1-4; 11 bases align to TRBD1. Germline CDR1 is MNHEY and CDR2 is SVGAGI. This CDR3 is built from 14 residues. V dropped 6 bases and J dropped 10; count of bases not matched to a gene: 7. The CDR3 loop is CASSPGTGGGKLFF. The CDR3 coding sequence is TGTGCCAGCAGCCCCGGGACAGGGGGAGGAAAACTGTTTTTT.

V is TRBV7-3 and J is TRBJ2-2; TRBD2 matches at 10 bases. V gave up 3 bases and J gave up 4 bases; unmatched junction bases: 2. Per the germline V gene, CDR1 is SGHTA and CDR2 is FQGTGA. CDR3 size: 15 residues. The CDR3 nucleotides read TGTGCCAGCAGCTTGGGACTAGCGTCCACCGGGGAGCTGTTTTTT. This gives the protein CASSLGLASTGELFF. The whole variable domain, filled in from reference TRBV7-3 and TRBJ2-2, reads GAGVSQTPSNKVTEKGKYVELRCDPISGHTALYWYRQSLGQGPEFLIYFQGTGAADDSGLPNDRFFAVRPEGSVSTLKIQRTERGDSAVYLCASSLGLASTGELFFGEGSRLTVL.